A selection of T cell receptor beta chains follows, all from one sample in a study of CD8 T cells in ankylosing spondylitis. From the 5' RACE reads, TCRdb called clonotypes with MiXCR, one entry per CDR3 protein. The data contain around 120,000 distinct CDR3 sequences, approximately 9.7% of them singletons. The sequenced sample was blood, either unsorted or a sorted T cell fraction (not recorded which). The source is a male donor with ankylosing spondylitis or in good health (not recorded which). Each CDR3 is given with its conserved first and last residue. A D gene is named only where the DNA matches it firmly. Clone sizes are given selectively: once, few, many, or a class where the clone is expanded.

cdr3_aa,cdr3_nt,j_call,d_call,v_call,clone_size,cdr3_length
CASLSSGGRSPDTQYF,TGTGCCAGCCTCTCTAGCGGGGGAAGGAGCCCAGATACGCAGTATTTT,TRBJ2-3,TRBD2,TRBV28,many,16
CSGFGTKAQFF,TGCAGCGGGTTTGGAACTAAAGCGCAGTTCTTC,TRBJ2-1,-,TRBV29-1,-,11
CASSQDRDRASYEQYF,TGTGCCAGCAGCCAGGACCGGGACAGAGCCTCCTACGAGCAGTACTTC,TRBJ2-7,TRBD1,TRBV3-1,many,16
CASQGGVGQVNTEAFF,TGTGCCAGCCAGGGGGGGGTGGGACAGGTGAACACTGAAGCTTTCTTT,TRBJ1-1,TRBD1,TRBV28,many,16
CASSPNIAQGETEAFF,TGTGCCAGCTCACCAAATATCGCGCAGGGGGAAACTGAAGCTTTCTTT,TRBJ1-1,TRBD1,TRBV18,many,16
CSARERERRNSYGYTF,TGCAGTGCTAGAGAGAGGGAGCGTAGAAATTCGTATGGCTACACCTTC,TRBJ1-2,-,TRBV20-1,many,16
CSVARTGNEKLFF,TGCAGCGTTGCCCGGACAGGGAATGAAAAACTGTTTTTT,TRBJ1-4,TRBD1,TRBV29-1,many,13
CASNTGIVQFF,TGTGCCAGCAATACAGGGATTGTGCAGTTCTTC,TRBJ2-1,-,TRBV7-2,many,11
CASSLSRSSGANVLTF,TGTGCCAGCAGTTTATCGCGCAGCTCTGGGGCCAACGTCCTGACTTTC,TRBJ2-6,-,TRBV28,-,16
CATGEVTSYEQYF,TGTGCCACTGGAGAAGTTACCTCCTACGAGCAGTACTTC,TRBJ2-7,-,TRBV27,many,13
CASSLVGNEETQYF,TGTGCCAGCAGCTTAGTTGGCAATGAAGAGACCCAGTACTTC,TRBJ2-5,-,TRBV7-6,few,14
CASSLALAGGEQFF,TGTGCCAGCAGTTTGGCACTAGCGGGAGGGGAGCAGTTCTTC,TRBJ2-1,TRBD2,TRBV12-3/TRBV12-4,many,14
CSASKVLGLNTEAFF,TGCAGTGCTAGTAAGGTTCTGGGGCTTAACACTGAAGCTTTCTTT,TRBJ1-1,-,TRBV20-1,few,15
CSARVGTGNYNSPLHF,TGCAGTGCTAGGGTCGGGACAGGGAACTATAATTCACCCCTCCACTTT,TRBJ1-6,TRBD1,TRBV20-1,many,16
CASSPAPKGGGYTF,TGTGCCAGCAGCCCCGCCCCGAAAGGGGGTGGCTACACCTTC,TRBJ1-2,-,TRBV7-3,many,14
CATSEKRERPYNEQFF,TGTGCCACCAGCGAGAAGCGGGAGAGACCCTACAATGAGCAGTTCTTC,TRBJ2-1,TRBD2,TRBV24-1,few,16
CASSYSQNYEQYF,TGTGCCAGCAGTTATTCCCAGAACTACGAGCAGTACTTC,TRBJ2-7,-,TRBV6-2/TRBV6-3,-,13
CSVEEITYGYTF,TGCAGCGTTGAAGAAATCACCTATGGCTACACCTTC,TRBJ1-2,-,TRBV29-1,many,12
CASSPVVNTGELFF,TGTGCCAGCAGCCCCGTAGTGAACACCGGGGAGCTGTTTTTT,TRBJ2-2,-,TRBV7-2,many,14
CASSPQLAGVGYEQFF,TGTGCCAGCAGTCCTCAACTAGCGGGAGTGGGCTATGAGCAGTTCTTC,TRBJ2-1,TRBD2,TRBV12-3/TRBV12-4,-,16
CASSLVSTEYEKLFF,TGTGCCAGCAGCTTAGTATCGACGGAGTATGAAAAACTGTTTTTT,TRBJ1-4,-,TRBV7-9,many,15
CSDQRASVRLAEDNEQFF,TGCAGCGACCAAAGGGCTAGCGTTCGGCTAGCGGAAGACAATGAGCAGTTCTTC,TRBJ2-1,TRBD2,TRBV29-1,many,18
CSAPKVDTEAFF,TGCAGTGCTCCTAAGGTGGACACTGAAGCTTTCTTT,TRBJ1-1,-,TRBV20-1,many,12
CSAEGLAGFGQFF,TGCAGTGCTGAGGGCTTAGCGGGATTCGGGCAGTTCTTC,TRBJ2-1,TRBD2,TRBV20-1,few,13
CSALDRDQSSYNEQFF,TGCAGTGCTTTAGACAGGGATCAGAGCTCCTACAATGAGCAGTTCTTC,TRBJ2-1,TRBD1,TRBV20-1,many,16
CASSGQGALPNEQFF,TGTGCCAGCAGCGGACAGGGGGCCCTACCCAATGAGCAGTTCTTC,TRBJ2-1,TRBD1,TRBV7-2,-,15
CSVEARDRGPYEQYF,TGCAGCGTTGAAGCGCGGGACAGGGGCCCCTACGAGCAGTACTTC,TRBJ2-7,TRBD1,TRBV29-1,few,15
CASSSPGRESSGANVLTF,TGTGCCAGCAGTTCGCCGGGACGCGAGAGCTCTGGGGCCAACGTCCTGACTTTC,TRBJ2-6,-,TRBV28,-,18
CASSLSTLAGAVPEQYF,TGTGCCAGCAGCTTATCGACACTAGCGGGAGCCGTTCCCGAGCAGTACTTC,TRBJ2-7,TRBD2,TRBV7-2,few,17
CASTTGQPNTGELFF,TGTGCCAGCACCACGGGACAGCCGAACACCGGGGAGCTGTTTTTT,TRBJ2-2,TRBD1,TRBV5-5,many,15
CASSFRLDNDYRYF,TGCGCCAGCAGCTTCCGGTTGGACAATGACTATCGGTACTTC,TRBJ2-7,-,TRBV5-1,many,14
CASSWGTGPYGDNF,TGTGCCAGCAGTTGGGGGACAGGGCCATATGGCGACAACTTC,TRBJ1-2,TRBD1,TRBV5-6,-,14
CASTAGTPQFQYF,TGTGCCAGCACCGCCGGGACTCCGCAATTCCAGTACTTC,TRBJ2-5,-,TRBV12-3/TRBV12-4,many,13
CASSGLAGGVGEQFF,TGTGCCAGCAGTGGACTAGCGGGAGGGGTCGGTGAGCAGTTCTTC,TRBJ2-1,TRBD2,TRBV6-1,-,15
CASSLVVNEQFF,TGTGCCAGCAGCTTAGTGGTAAATGAGCAGTTCTTC,TRBJ2-1,-,TRBV7-6,few,12
CASSQVVTSGSGSSYEQYF,TGCGCCAGCAGCCAAGTCGTCACTAGCGGGAGCGGTTCGTCCTACGAGCAGTACTTC,TRBJ2-7,TRBD2,TRBV4-3,many,19
CSARDPSGSPGELFF,TGCAGTGCTAGAGATCCTAGCGGGAGCCCCGGGGAGCTGTTTTTT,TRBJ2-2,TRBD2,TRBV20-1,-,15
CSAALLAGRTNEQFF,TGCAGTGCTGCCTTATTAGCGGGTCGGACGAATGAGCAGTTCTTC,TRBJ2-1,TRBD2,TRBV20-1,many,15
CASSVYEGGRHYGYTF,TGTGCCAGCAGCGTATACGAAGGGGGTAGACACTATGGCTACACCTTC,TRBJ1-2,-,TRBV9,many,16
CASLTFNREFTGELFF,TGTGCCAGCCTTACATTTAACAGGGAGTTCACCGGGGAGCTGTTTTTT,TRBJ2-2,-,TRBV6-4,many,16
CASSLQGVGTSGRGEQFF,TGTGCCAGCAGTTTGCAGGGTGTAGGGACTAGCGGGAGAGGTGAGCAGTTCTTC,TRBJ2-1,TRBD2,TRBV27,many,18
CASSSTGSHNEQFF,TGTGCCAGCAGCTCTACAGGGTCCCACAATGAGCAGTTCTTC,TRBJ2-1,-,TRBV7-9,-,14
CSAREDGELAFF,TGCAGTGCTAGAGAAGACGGGGAATTGGCTTTCTTT,TRBJ1-1,-,TRBV20-1,many,12
CSARWGGTDTQYF,TGCAGTGCTAGGTGGGGTGGCACAGATACGCAGTATTTT,TRBJ2-3,-,TRBV20-1,many,13
CSAQSVGGTDTQYF,TGCAGTGCTCAGTCGGTGGGGGGGACTGATACGCAGTATTTT,TRBJ2-3,TRBD2,TRBV20-1,few,14
CASKRDGQNTEAFF,TGCGCCAGCAAAAGGGACGGGCAGAACACTGAAGCTTTCTTT,TRBJ1-1,-,TRBV5-1,many,14
CSAPFQGDTQYF,TGCAGTGCCCCATTCCAGGGGGATACGCAGTATTTT,TRBJ2-3,-,TRBV20-1,many,12
CASSYRDRVNTEAFF,TGCGCCAGCAGCTACCGGGACAGGGTGAACACTGAAGCTTTCTTT,TRBJ1-1,TRBD1,TRBV5-1,many,15